Following are 2 T cell receptor beta chains from one sample sequenced in a study of blood T cell repertoires in COVID-19. Using immunoSEQ multiplex PCR, the repertoire was profiled, and TCRdb retains in-frame clones only, with some absent. The repertoire holds around 20,000 clones, with about 90% as singletons. The sequenced sample was peripheral blood. Receptor source: a human donor in a cohort sampled during active COVID-19.

The CDR3 reads CASRPLTGSVHF. In nucleotides, the CDR3 is TGTGCCAGCAGACCACTGACAGGGTCCGTCCACTTT. The chain has TRBV6-6 and TRBJ1-6, with TRBD1 matching 7 bases. The CDR3 runs to 12 residues. Per the germline V gene, CDR1 is MNHNY and CDR2 is SVGAGI (reference sequence). With 6 bases clipped from V and 17 bases from J, the junction kept 10 bases outside the gene matches.

J is TRBJ2-3 and V is TRBV19; TRBD1 might be the D (6 bases). The CDR3 is made up of 14 amino acids. Trimming left V 3 bases short and J 3 bases short, with 10 bases between. CDR1 and CDR2 from the germline V gene are LNHDA and SQIVND (reference sequence). The CDR3 nucleotides read TGTGCCAGTAGTATTGGACAGCCAACAGATACGCAGTATTTT. This encodes CASSIGQPTDTQYF.